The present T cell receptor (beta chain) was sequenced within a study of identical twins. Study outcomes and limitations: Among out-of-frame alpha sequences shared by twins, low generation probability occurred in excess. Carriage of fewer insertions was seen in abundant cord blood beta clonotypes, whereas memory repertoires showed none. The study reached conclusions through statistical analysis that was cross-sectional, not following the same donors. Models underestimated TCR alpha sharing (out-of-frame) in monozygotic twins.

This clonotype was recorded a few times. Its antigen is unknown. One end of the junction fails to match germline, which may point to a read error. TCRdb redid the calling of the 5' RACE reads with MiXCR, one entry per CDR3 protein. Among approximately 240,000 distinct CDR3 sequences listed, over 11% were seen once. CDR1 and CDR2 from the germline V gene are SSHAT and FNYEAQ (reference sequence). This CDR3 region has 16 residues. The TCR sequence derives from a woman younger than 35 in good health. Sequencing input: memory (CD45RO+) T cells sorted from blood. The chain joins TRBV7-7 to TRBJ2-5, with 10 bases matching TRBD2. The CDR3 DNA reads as TGTGCTAGCAGCTTACAAGCGGGGGGGCTTAAGGCGACCCAGTACTTC. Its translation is CASSLQAGGLKATQYF.